The source of this TCR beta chain is a study of OX40 agonist ivuxolimab in advanced cancers. Clones were read by immunoSEQ multiplex PCR, and TCRdb kept only the in-frame ones, dropping some. Of tens of thousands of clones in the sample, approximately 85% were seen once. With 1 base removed from V and 1 base from J, the gap between germline ends came to 1 base. Germline V gene data show CDR1 as DFQATT and CDR2 as SNEGSKA (reference sequence). CDR3 length: 11 residues. There are a few counts of this clone. The same CDR3 can be traced to other DNA sequences in this sample. The sequences come from CD4+ or CD8+ T cells sorted from blood, collected in a trial of the OX40 agonist ivuxolimab. The sequence was collected from an adult with an advanced solid tumor such as melanoma, head and neck, liver or kidney cancer. This chain links TRBV20-1 with TRBJ1-1, with unresolved D. DNA of the CDR3: TGCAGTGCTAGAGGGAACACTGAAGCTTTCTTT. Protein product: CSARGNTEAFF.